A selection of T cell receptor beta chains follows, all from one sample in a study of blood T cell repertoires in COVID-19. TCRdb's copy holds only in-frame clones and misses some; the assay was immunoSEQ multiplex PCR. The sample contains roughly 200,000 clones, 78% of which appear only once. What was sequenced was peripheral blood. Source of these receptors: a woman older than 75 with active or convalescent COVID-19. The CDR3 runs from the conserved cysteine through the conserved F or W. Each record gives: CDR3 DNA, CDR3 protein, D gene, J gene, V gene, clone size. A D gene is named only where the DNA matches it firmly. Size is stated for part of the rows, as once, few or many counts, or as a class when the clone is expanded.

cdr3_nt: TGTGCCAGCAGCTTAGTGAGCGGCGGGGAGTCTCAGTACTTC
cdr3_aa: CASSLVSGGESQYF
d_call: NA
j_call: TRBJ2-5
v_call: TRBV7-6
clone_size: NA

cdr3_nt: TGTGCCAGCAGGCCCCGGGACAGGGTGAATACCCATGGCTACACCTTC
cdr3_aa: CASRPRDRVNTHGYTF
d_call: TRBD1
j_call: TRBJ1-2
v_call: TRBV7-9
clone_size: NA

cdr3_nt: TGTGCCAGCAGCTTTACGGGACAGGGGATGGCTTTCTTT
cdr3_aa: CASSFTGQGMAFF
d_call: TRBD1
j_call: TRBJ1-1
v_call: TRBV7-8
clone_size: NA

cdr3_nt: TGTGCCAGCAGTATACTAGGAAACACCATATATTTT
cdr3_aa: CASSILGNTIYF
d_call: NA
j_call: TRBJ1-3
v_call: TRBV12-3/TRBV12-4
clone_size: NA

cdr3_nt: TGTGCCAGCAGTTGGCAGGGTAGCTACGAGCAGTACTTC
cdr3_aa: CASSWQGSYEQYF
d_call: NA
j_call: TRBJ2-7
v_call: TRBV28
clone_size: few

cdr3_nt: TGTGCCAGCAGCTTACGCGGGGACACCATATATTTT
cdr3_aa: CASSLRGDTIYF
d_call: NA
j_call: TRBJ1-3
v_call: TRBV7-9
clone_size: NA

cdr3_nt: TGCGCCAGCAGCTTGGCCCCTAGCGGGGGTGCAGATACGCAGTATTTT
cdr3_aa: CASSLAPSGGADTQYF
d_call: TRBD2
j_call: TRBJ2-3
v_call: TRBV5-1
clone_size: NA

cdr3_nt: TGCGCCAGCAGCTCCCCAGGGCAAGAGACCCAGTACTTC
cdr3_aa: CASSSPGQETQYF
d_call: NA
j_call: TRBJ2-5
v_call: TRBV5-1
clone_size: NA

cdr3_nt: TGCAGTGCTAGTGGGACTAGCGGTTCCTCGGAGACCCAGTACTTC
cdr3_aa: CSASGTSGSSETQYF
d_call: TRBD2
j_call: TRBJ2-5
v_call: TRBV20-1
clone_size: NA

cdr3_nt: TGCGCCAGCAGCTTGGCATCTAGGTTTCGGTACCAAGAGACCCAGTACTTC
cdr3_aa: CASSLASRFRYQETQYF
d_call: NA
j_call: TRBJ2-5
v_call: TRBV5-1
clone_size: NA

cdr3_nt: TGTGCCAGCAGCGCGGGACTAGCGGGAAAAAGTGGAGAGACCCAGTACTTC
cdr3_aa: CASSAGLAGKSGETQYF
d_call: TRBD2
j_call: TRBJ2-5
v_call: TRBV9
clone_size: NA

cdr3_nt: TGTGCCAGTACCTGGAGGGGCGGAGCCACTGAAGCTTTCTTT
cdr3_aa: CASTWRGGATEAFF
d_call: NA
j_call: TRBJ1-1
v_call: TRBV19
clone_size: NA

cdr3_nt: TGTGCCAGCAGTTTGTGGCAGGGGCCTGAAGCTTTCTTT
cdr3_aa: CASSLWQGPEAFF
d_call: NA
j_call: TRBJ1-1
v_call: TRBV28
clone_size: NA

cdr3_nt: TGTGCCAGCAGCGGATGGGACAGCGAAAATTCACCCCTCCACTTT
cdr3_aa: CASSGWDSENSPLHF
d_call: TRBD1
j_call: TRBJ1-6
v_call: TRBV9
clone_size: NA

cdr3_nt: TGTGCCAGCAGCTTAGAGAGGAACACTGAAGCTTTCTTT
cdr3_aa: CASSLERNTEAFF
d_call: NA
j_call: TRBJ1-1
v_call: TRBV7-2
clone_size: NA

cdr3_nt: TGTGCCAGCAGCTTAGGAACAGGGTCTGGAAACACCATATATTTT
cdr3_aa: CASSLGTGSGNTIYF
d_call: NA
j_call: TRBJ1-3
v_call: TRBV7-2
clone_size: NA

cdr3_nt: TGTGCCAGTAGTATAGGGAGAGGGGGTTTTAATGAGCAGTTCTTC
cdr3_aa: CASSIGRGGFNEQFF
d_call: NA
j_call: TRBJ2-1
v_call: TRBV19
clone_size: NA

cdr3_nt: TGTGCCAGCAGCCAAGAAAGTGGGACTAGCGGGACCCAGTACTTC
cdr3_aa: CASSQESGTSGTQYF
d_call: TRBD2
j_call: TRBJ2-5
v_call: TRBV4-2
clone_size: once

cdr3_nt: TGTGCCAGCAGCTTAACAAAAGCCTACGAGCAGTACTTC
cdr3_aa: CASSLTKAYEQYF
d_call: NA
j_call: TRBJ2-7
v_call: TRBV7-2
clone_size: NA

cdr3_nt: TGTGCCAGCAGTTACGATGGTAGCTCCTACAATGAGCAGTTCTTC
cdr3_aa: CASSYDGSSYNEQFF
d_call: NA
j_call: TRBJ2-1
v_call: TRBV6-5
clone_size: few

cdr3_nt: TGTGCCAGCAGTTACGGGCAGGGGCGGGACACTGAAGCTTTCTTT
cdr3_aa: CASSYGQGRDTEAFF
d_call: NA
j_call: TRBJ1-1
v_call: TRBV6-5
clone_size: NA

cdr3_nt: TGTGCCAGCCAGCTCGGGTACGCAACTAATGAAAAACTGTTTTTT
cdr3_aa: CASQLGYATNEKLFF
d_call: NA
j_call: TRBJ1-4
v_call: TRBV5-6
clone_size: NA

cdr3_nt: TGTGCCAGCAGCCCTAGACAGGATTACTATGGCTACACCTTC
cdr3_aa: CASSPRQDYYGYTF
d_call: NA
j_call: TRBJ1-2
v_call: TRBV7-9
clone_size: NA